This entry lists 17 T cell receptor beta chains sequenced from one sample in a study of blood T cell repertoires in COVID-19. Here immunoSEQ multiplex PCR was the method, and the copy in TCRdb shows in-frame clones only, minus some. Altogether approximately 31,000 clones are present, approximately 90% being singletons, with the ten largest covering 3% to 4.5%. Sequences were obtained from peripheral blood. The receptors come from a man aged 55 to 70 with acute or convalescent COVID-19.

The chain combines TRBV5-1 with TRBJ2-2; 10 nucleotides align to TRBD1. This CDR3 region has 15 residues. Germline V CDR1 and CDR2: SGHRS, YFSETQ. The V and J ends lost 6 bases and 5 bases, in that order; junction bases with no gene match: 7. The CDR3 reads CASTPGQGSTGELFF. The CDR3 DNA follows: TGCGCCAGCACCCCGGGACAGGGGTCGACCGGGGAGCTGTTTTTT.

The chain is built from TRBV7-9 and TRBJ1-1; 9 nucleotides agree with TRBD1. Unmatched junction bases numbered 9, after V lost 4 bases and J lost 0 bases. CDR3 length equals 17 residues. Germline V gives CDR1 SEHNR, CDR2 FQNEAQ (reference sequence). CDR3 in amino acids: CASSSSGTGLLNTEAFF. The CDR3 bases are TGTGCCAGCAGCTCCTCCGGGACAGGGCTCTTGAACACTGAAGCTTTCTTT.

The rearrangement uses TRBV27 and TRBJ2-3, with TRBD1 identical over 9 bases. The CDR3 has 14 residues. The J segment lost 4 bases and the V segment lost 5 bases, leaving 4 bases of the junction unmatched. Germline lookup yields CDR1 MNHEY and CDR2 SMNVEV (reference sequence). In DNA, the CDR3 is TGTGCCAGCAGTGGGGGACAGGGATCAGATACGCAGTATTTT. As protein: CASSGGQGSDTQYF.

This chain connects TRBV24-1 to TRBJ1-1, with D hard to call. Per the germline V gene, CDR1 is KGHDR and CDR2 is SFDVKD. Trimming shortened V by 3 bases and J by 0 bases, and 7 bases separated the two germline ends. The CDR3 sequence is 14 residues long. The CDR3 nucleotides are TGTGCCACCAGTGATCTGGCAGTGAACACTGAAGCTTTCTTT. Translation gives CATSDLAVNTEAFF.

The chain has TRBV11-1 and TRBJ2-5; TRBD2 aligns across 11 bases. After removal of 4 bases from V and 1 base from J, the junction contained 5 bases not matched to a gene. Per germline, CDR1 SGHAT and CDR2 FQDESV (reference sequence). CDR3 length: 16 residues. The CDR3 region is CASSSGGTSGQETQYF. The CDR3 coding sequence is TGTGCCAGCAGCTCGGGAGGGACTAGCGGCCAAGAGACCCAGTACTTC.

J is TRBJ1-5 and V is TRBV7-9, with D possibly being TRBD1 (6 bases). The CDR3 loop spans 18 amino acids. The germline V gene has CDR1 SEHNR and CDR2 FQNEAQ (reference sequence). V was trimmed by 5 bases and J by 0 bases, leaving 20 bases between them. The CDR3 loop is CASSPQTGSLYSNQPQHF. In DNA form, the CDR3 reads TGTGCCAGCAGCCCTCAGACAGGTTCTCTTTATAGCAATCAGCCCCAGCATTTT.

The chain links TRBV7-2 to TRBJ2-1; weak D call: TRBD1 (6 bases). Germline-derived CDR1 and CDR2 are SGHTA and FQGNSA. This CDR3 has 15 amino acids. Trimming took off 3 bases at V and 0 bases at J, with 9 bases between the two ends. The DNA of the CDR3 is TGTGCCAGCAGCTTGGACAGCCCCTCCTACAATGAGCAGTTCTTC. It encodes CASSLDSPSYNEQFF.

The chain uses TRBV7-3 and TRBJ1-1, with 9 bases aligning to TRBD1. CDR3 length equals 16 residues. The J segment lost 4 bases and the V segment lost 5 bases, leaving 11 bases of the junction unmatched. Per germline, CDR1 SGHTA and CDR2 FQGTGA. CDR3 in amino acids: CASSPRQGGGSTEAFF. The CDR3 DNA reads as TGTGCCAGCAGCCCCCGACAGGGGGGGGGATCCACTGAAGCTTTCTTT.

The chain has TRBV4-3 and TRBJ2-5; TRBD2 aligns across 7 bases. CDR1 and CDR2 (germline): LGHNA, YSLEER. The CDR3 totals 18 residues. Losses at the gene ends were 1 base for V and 2 bases for J; bases not matched to a gene: 13. The CDR3, as DNA: TGCGCCAGCAGCCAAGCTCTCCTCGGGGAGGGAAGGCAAGAGACCCAGTACTTC. The encoded protein is CASSQALLGEGRQETQYF.

The rearrangement uses TRBV27 and TRBJ1-3, with 9 bases aligning to TRBD1. The V gene end was trimmed by 4 bases and the J gene end by 4 bases; junction bases not matched to a gene: 2. This CDR3 is built from 14 residues. In germline, CDR1 is MNHEY, CDR2 SMNVEV (reference sequence). The CDR3: CASSSGTGGNTIYF. CDR3 DNA: TGTGCCAGCAGTTCAGGGACAGGGGGAAACACCATATATTTT.

The chain carries TRBV6-5 and TRBJ1-2; 7 nucleotides line up with TRBD1. The CDR3 has 15 amino acids. Unmatched junction bases numbered 10, after V lost 6 bases and J lost 3 bases. Germline V CDR1 and CDR2: MNHEY, SVGAGI. As DNA, the CDR3 is TGTGCCAGCAGCTTTACCGGGACAGCCCACTATGGCTACACCTTC. It encodes CASSFTGTAHYGYTF.

This chain joins TRBV2 and TRBJ2-5; D might be TRBD1 (5 bases). V was pared by 0 bases and J by 5 bases, with 13 bases between. Germline V gene lookup returns CDR1 SNHLY and CDR2 FYNNEI. The CDR3 is 15 amino acids. In DNA form, the CDR3 reads TGTGCCAGCAGTGAAGCCCTTAGGGGATTGGAGACCCAGTACTTC. Translation gives CASSEALRGLETQYF.

This chain links TRBV28 with TRBJ2-7; D possibly corresponds to TRBD1 (5 bases). The V end was cut by 9 bases, the J end by 1 base, with 16 bases between. Germline CDR1 MDHEN, CDR2 SYDVKM. The CDR3 runs to 14 residues. The CDR3 loop is CASPDNLTSYEQYV. In DNA form, the CDR3 reads TGTGCCAGTCCGGACAACCTTACGTCCTACGAGCAGTACGTC.

The chain is built from TRBV27 and TRBJ2-3; TRBD1 matches 9 bases. The CDR3 runs to 16 residues. Germline CDR1 reads MNHEY; CDR2 reads SMNVEV (reference sequence). Unmatched junction bases numbered 7, after V lost 5 bases and J lost 1 base. The CDR3 DNA reads as TGTGCCAGCAGTAAAGACAGGGGGATCCGCACAGATACGCAGTATTTT. Residues: CASSKDRGIRTDTQYF.

This chain connects TRBV18 to TRBJ2-1; 7 bases match TRBD2. The junction had 4 bases not matched to a gene; V was cut back by 0 bases and J by 2 bases. Looked up from germline, CDR1 is KGHSH and CDR2 is LQKENI. This CDR3 is 16 amino acids long. CDR3 DNA sequence: TGTGCCAGCTCACCACCTTGGGGGAGGGCCTACAATGAGCAGTTCTTC. Translating it yields CASSPPWGRAYNEQFF.

The V call is TRBV29-1, the J call TRBJ2-1; 10 nucleotides align to TRBD2. The CDR3 has 15 residues. Germline V gene data show CDR1 as SQVTM and CDR2 as ANQGSEA. With V trimmed by 5 bases and J by 3 bases, 7 bases remained unmatched. This CDR3 is CSVRSGRAGYNEQFF. CDR3 coding DNA: TGCAGCGTTCGGAGCGGGAGGGCCGGCTACAATGAGCAGTTCTTC.

The V call is TRBV7-2, the J call TRBJ2-3, with D perhaps TRBD2 (6 bases). This CDR3 region has 13 residues. V lost 3 bases and J 4 bases, leaving 8 bases between the germline ends. Germline V gene lookup returns CDR1 SGHTA and CDR2 FQGNSA. DNA of the CDR3: TGTGCCAGCAGCTTGGGACTGCCAGATACGCAGTATTTT. Translation gives CASSLGLPDTQYF.